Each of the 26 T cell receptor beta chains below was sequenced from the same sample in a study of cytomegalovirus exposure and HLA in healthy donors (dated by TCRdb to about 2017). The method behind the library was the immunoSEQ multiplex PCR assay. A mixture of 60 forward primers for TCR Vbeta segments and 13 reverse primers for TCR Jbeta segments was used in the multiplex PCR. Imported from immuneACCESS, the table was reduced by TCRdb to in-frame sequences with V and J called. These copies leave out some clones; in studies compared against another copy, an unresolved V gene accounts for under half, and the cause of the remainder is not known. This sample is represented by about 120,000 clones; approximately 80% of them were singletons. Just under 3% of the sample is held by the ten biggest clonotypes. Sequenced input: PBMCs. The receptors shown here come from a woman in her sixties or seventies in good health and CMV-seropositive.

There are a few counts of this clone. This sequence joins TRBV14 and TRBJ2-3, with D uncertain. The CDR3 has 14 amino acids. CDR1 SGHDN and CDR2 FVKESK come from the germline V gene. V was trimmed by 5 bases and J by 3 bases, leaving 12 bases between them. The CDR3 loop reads CASSTPRFTDTQYF. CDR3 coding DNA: TGTGCCAGCAGCACCCCGAGGTTTACAGATACGCAGTATTTT.

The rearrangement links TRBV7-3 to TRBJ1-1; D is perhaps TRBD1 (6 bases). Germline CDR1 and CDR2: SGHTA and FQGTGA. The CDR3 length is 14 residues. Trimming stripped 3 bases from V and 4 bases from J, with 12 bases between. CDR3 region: CASSLTGEGTEAFF. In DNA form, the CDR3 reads TGTGCCAGCAGCTTGACAGGCGAGGGCACTGAAGCTTTCTTT.

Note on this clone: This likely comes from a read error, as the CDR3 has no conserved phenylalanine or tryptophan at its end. The CDR3 region is CAWSWGLSGNTIYL. The CDR3 nucleotides read TGTGCCTGGAGTTGGGGACTCTCTGGAAACACCATATATCTT. This chain uses TRBV30 with TRBJ1-3, with a tentative D call TRBD1 (5 bases). Germline V gene lookup returns CDR1 GTSNPN and CDR2 SVGIG (reference sequence). The ends were cut back, 2 bases at V and 0 bases at J, with 8 bases in the middle. This CDR3 has 14 amino acids.

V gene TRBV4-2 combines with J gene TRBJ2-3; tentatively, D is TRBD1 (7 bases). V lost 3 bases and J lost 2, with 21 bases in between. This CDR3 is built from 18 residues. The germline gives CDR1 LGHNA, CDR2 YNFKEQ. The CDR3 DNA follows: TGTGCCAGCAGCCAGGTACCCCAGGGGGGCTCGTCCACAGATACGCAGTATTTT. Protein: CASSQVPQGGSSTDTQYF.

DNA of the CDR3: TGTGCCAGCAGTCCGGGTAATGAAAAACTGTTTTTT. Amino acids: CASSPGNEKLFF. The rearrangement uses TRBV6-1 and TRBJ1-4, with D hard to call. Germline V lookup: CDR1 MNHNS, CDR2 SASEGT. This CDR3 is 12 amino acids long. V was pared by 5 bases and J by 4 bases, with 5 bases between.

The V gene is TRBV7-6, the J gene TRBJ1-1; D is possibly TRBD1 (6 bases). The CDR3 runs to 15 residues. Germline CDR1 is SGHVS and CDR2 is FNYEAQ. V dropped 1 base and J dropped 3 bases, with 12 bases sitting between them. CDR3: CASSLGVGADTEAFF. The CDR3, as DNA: TGTGCCAGCAGCTTAGGGGTGGGGGCGGACACTGAAGCTTTCTTT.

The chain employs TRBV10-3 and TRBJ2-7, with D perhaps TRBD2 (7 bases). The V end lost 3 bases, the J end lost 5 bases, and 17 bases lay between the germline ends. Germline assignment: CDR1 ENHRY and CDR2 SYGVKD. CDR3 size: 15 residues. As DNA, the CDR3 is TGTGCCATCAGTGATTTAGGGGGGGCAAGGGACGAGCAGTACTTC. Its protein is CAISDLGGARDEQYF.

The CDR3 nucleotides read TGTGCTAGTGGGAGGAACTACGAGCAGTACTTC. Its translation is CASGRNYEQYF. This chain links TRBV12-5 with TRBJ2-7; D is undetermined. Trimming removed 6 bases from V and 3 bases from J, with 6 bases in between. The V gene's germline CDR1 is LGHNT and CDR2 FRNRAP. The CDR3 sequence is 11 residues long.

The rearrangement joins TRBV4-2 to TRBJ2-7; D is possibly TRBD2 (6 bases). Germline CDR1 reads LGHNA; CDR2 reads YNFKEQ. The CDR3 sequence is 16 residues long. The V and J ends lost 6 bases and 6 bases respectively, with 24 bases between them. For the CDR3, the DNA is TGTGCCAGCAGTAACCTCGATAGCGGTACCCTTGGCGAGCAGTACTTC. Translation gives CASSNLDSGTLGEQYF.

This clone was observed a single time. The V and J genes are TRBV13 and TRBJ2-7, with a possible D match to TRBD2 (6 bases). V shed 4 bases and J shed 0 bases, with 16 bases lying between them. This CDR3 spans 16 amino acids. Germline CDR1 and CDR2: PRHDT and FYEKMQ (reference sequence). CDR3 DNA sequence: TGTGCCAGCAGCTCAACAATGGACTACCTCTCCTACGAGCAGTACTTC. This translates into CASSSTMDYLSYEQYF.

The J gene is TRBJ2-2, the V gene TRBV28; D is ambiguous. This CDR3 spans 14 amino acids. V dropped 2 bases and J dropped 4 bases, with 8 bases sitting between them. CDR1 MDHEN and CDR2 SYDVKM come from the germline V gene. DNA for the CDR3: TGTGCCAGCAGTTTAGGTCACATCACCGGGGAGCTGTTTTTT. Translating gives CASSLGHITGELFF.

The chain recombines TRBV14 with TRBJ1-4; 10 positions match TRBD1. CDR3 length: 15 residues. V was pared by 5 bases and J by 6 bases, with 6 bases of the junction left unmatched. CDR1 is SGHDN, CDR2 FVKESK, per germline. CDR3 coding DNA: TGTGCCAGCAGCGACACCGGGACAGGGGATGAAAAACTGTTTTTT. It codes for CASSDTGTGDEKLFF.

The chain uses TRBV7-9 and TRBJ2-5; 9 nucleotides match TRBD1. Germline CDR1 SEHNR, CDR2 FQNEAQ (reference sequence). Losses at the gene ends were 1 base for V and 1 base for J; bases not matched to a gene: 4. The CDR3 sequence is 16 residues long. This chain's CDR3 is CASSLVDRGFQETQYF. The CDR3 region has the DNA TGTGCCAGCAGCTTAGTGGACAGGGGTTTCCAAGAGACCCAGTACTTC. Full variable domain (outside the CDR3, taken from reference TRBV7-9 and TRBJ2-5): DTGVSQNPRHKITKRGQNVTFRCDPISEHNRLYWYRQTLGQGPEFLTYFQNEAQLEKSRLLSDRFSAERPKGSFSTLEIQRTEQGDSAMYLCASSLVDRGFQETQYFGPGTRLLVL.

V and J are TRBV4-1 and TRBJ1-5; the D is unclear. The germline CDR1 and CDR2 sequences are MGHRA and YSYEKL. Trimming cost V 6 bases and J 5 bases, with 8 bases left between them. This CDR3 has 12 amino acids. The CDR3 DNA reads TGCGCCAGCAGGAGGGCGGATCAGCCCCAGCATTTT. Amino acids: CASRRADQPQHF.

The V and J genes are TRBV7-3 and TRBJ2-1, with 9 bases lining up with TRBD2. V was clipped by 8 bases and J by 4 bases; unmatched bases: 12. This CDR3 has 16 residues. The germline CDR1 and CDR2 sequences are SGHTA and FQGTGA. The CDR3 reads CASATSSAGGYNEQFF. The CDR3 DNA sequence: TGTGCCAGCGCCACTTCCTCGGCGGGAGGGTACAATGAGCAGTTCTTC. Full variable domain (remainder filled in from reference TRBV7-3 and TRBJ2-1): GAGVSQTPSNKVTEKGKYVELRCDPISGHTALYWYRQSLGQGPEFLIYFQGTGAADDSGLPNDRFFAVRPEGSVSTLKIQRTERGDSAVYLCASATSSAGGYNEQFFGPGTRLTVL.

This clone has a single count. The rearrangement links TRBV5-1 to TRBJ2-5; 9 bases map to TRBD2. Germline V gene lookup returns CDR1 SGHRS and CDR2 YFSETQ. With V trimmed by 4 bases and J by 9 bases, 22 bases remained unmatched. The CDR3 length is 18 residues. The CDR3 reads CASSTISPSSAGGGSQYF. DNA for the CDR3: TGCGCCAGCAGCACGATCAGTCCCTCTTCGGCGGGAGGGGGGTCCCAGTACTTC.

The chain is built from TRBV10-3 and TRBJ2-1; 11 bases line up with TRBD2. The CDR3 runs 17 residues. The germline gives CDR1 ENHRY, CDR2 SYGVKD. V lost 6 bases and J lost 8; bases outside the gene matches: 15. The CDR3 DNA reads TGTGCCATCAGCGCTCCTGAGGGTAGCGGGAGGGCTGATGAGCAGTTCTTC. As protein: CAISAPEGSGRADEQFF.

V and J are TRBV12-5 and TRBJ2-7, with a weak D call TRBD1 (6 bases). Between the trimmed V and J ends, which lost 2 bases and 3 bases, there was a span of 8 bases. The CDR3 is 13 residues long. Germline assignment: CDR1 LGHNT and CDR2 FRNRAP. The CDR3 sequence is CASGLTGNYEQYF. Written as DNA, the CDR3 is TGTGCTAGTGGTTTGACAGGGAACTACGAGCAGTACTTC.

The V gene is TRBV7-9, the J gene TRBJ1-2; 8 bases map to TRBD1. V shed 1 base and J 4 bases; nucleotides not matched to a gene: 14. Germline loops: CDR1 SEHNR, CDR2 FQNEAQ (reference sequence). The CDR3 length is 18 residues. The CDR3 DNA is TGTGCCAGCAGCTTAGATAGAGGACAGGGTCCCGAGATCTATGGCTACACCTTC. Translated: CASSLDRGQGPEIYGYTF. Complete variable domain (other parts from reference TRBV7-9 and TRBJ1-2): DTGVSQNPRHKITKRGQNVTFRCDPISEHNRLYWYRQTLGQGPEFLTYFQNEAQLEKSRLLSDRFSAERPKGSFSTLEIQRTEQGDSAMYLCASSLDRGQGPEIYGYTFGSGTRLTVV.

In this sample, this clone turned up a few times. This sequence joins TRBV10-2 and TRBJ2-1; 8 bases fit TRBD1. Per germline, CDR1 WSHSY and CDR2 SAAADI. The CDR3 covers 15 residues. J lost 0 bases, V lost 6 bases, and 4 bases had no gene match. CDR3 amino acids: CASRTGQGSYNEQFF. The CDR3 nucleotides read TGCGCCAGCAGGACCGGACAGGGCTCCTACAATGAGCAGTTCTTC.

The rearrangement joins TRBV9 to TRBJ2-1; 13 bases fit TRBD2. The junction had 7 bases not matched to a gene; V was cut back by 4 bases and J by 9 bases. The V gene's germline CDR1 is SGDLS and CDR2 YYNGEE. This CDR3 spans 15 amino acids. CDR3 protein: CASSWTSGSFSEQFF. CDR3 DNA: TGTGCCAGCAGCTGGACTAGCGGGAGCTTCAGTGAGCAGTTCTTC.

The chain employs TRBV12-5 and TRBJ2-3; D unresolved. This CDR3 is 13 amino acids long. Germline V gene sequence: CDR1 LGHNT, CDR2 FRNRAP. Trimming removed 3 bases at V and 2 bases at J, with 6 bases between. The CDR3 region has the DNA TGTGCTAGTGGTTTCCCGTCCACAGATACGCAGTATTTT. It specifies CASGFPSTDTQYF.

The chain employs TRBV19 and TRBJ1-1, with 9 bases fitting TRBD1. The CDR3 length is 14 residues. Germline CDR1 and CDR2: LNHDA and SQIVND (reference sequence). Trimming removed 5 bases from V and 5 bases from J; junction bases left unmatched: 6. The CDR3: CASSPPDRGTEAFF. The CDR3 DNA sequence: TGTGCCAGTAGTCCTCCGGACAGGGGAACTGAAGCTTTCTTT.

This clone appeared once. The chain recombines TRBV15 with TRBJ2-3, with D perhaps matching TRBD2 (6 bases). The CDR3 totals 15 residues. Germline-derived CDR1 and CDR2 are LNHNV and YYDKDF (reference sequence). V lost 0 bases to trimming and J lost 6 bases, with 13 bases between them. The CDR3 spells CATSRDRGSGDTQYF. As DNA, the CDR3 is TGTGCCACCAGCAGAGATCGGGGTAGCGGCGATACGCAGTATTTT.

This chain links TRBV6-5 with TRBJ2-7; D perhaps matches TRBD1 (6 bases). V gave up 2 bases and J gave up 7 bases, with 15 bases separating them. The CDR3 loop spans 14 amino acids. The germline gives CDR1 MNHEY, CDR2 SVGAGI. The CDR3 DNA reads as TGTGCCAGCAGTTACGGACCTACAGGGTGGGAGCAGTACTTC. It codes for CASSYGPTGWEQYF.

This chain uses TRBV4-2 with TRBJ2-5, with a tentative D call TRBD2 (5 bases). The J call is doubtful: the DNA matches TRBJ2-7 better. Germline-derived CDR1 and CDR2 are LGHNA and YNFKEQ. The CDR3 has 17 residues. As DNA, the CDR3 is TGTGCCAGCAGCCAAGTTGGGCGGGTAACGAGCTCCTACGAGCAGTACTTC. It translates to CASSQVGRVTSSYEQYF.